Shown below are 22 T cell receptor beta chains from a single sample sequenced in a study of OX40 agonist ivuxolimab in advanced cancers. The method was immunoSEQ multiplex PCR; TCRdb's version includes in-frame clones alone and lacks a portion of them. The table shows more than 45,000 clones, with 70% to 85% occurring only once. Here the sequenced sample was CD4+ or CD8+ T cells sorted from blood, taken in a trial of the OX40 agonist ivuxolimab. The receptors shown here come from an adult with an advanced solid tumor such as melanoma, head and neck, liver or kidney cancer.

This clone was counted a single time. The chain carries TRBV6-5 and TRBJ2-7; D may match TRBD1 or TRBD2 (5 bases each). With 6 bases removed from V and 9 bases from J, the gap between germline ends came to 15 bases. CDR1 and CDR2 from the germline V gene are MNHEY and SVGAGI. There are 12 residues in the CDR3. CDR3 sequence (DNA): TGTGCCAGCAGCTCGGGGCCACCAGGGCAGTACTTC. As protein: CASSSGPPGQYF.

This clone was observed a few times. The genes are TRBV7-3 and TRBJ2-1; perhaps D is TRBD1 or TRBD2 (5 bases each). Trimming cost V 0 bases and J 8 bases, with 8 bases left between them. CDR1 and CDR2 from the germline V gene are SGHTA and FQGTGA. The CDR3 is 13 amino acids. CDR3 sequence reads: CASSLTGDDEQFF. DNA of the CDR3: TGTGCCAGCAGCTTAACAGGGGACGATGAGCAGTTCTTC. The whole variable domain, remainder taken from reference TRBV7-3 and TRBJ2-1, is GAGVSQTPSNKVTEKGKYVELRCDPISGHTALYWYRQSLGQGPEFLIYFQGTGAADDSGLPNDRFFAVRPEGSVSTLKIQRTERGDSAVYLCASSLTGDDEQFFGPGTRLTVL.

This clone came up a few times. The chain carries TRBV5-1 and TRBJ2-3; 7 nucleotides line up with TRBD2. The germline V gene has CDR1 SGHRS and CDR2 YFSETQ. The CDR3 length is 17 residues. After removal of 4 bases from V and 3 bases from J, the junction contained 14 bases not matched to a gene. The CDR3 loop reads CASSPLGGNPGTDTQYF. For the CDR3, the DNA is TGCGCCAGCAGCCCCTTGGGGGGGAACCCTGGGACAGATACGCAGTATTTT.

The chain uses TRBV5-1 and TRBJ2-7; 11 nucleotides line up with TRBD1. Germline loops: CDR1 SGHRS, CDR2 YFSETQ. The CDR3 covers 17 residues. The V and J ends lost 0 bases and 6 bases, in that order; junction bases with no gene match: 11. The CDR3, as DNA: TGCGCCAGCAGCTTGGAAGCTTTGGGACAGGGGGTGAGCGAGCAGTACTTC. Translation: CASSLEALGQGVSEQYF.

Points on this clone: An end of the junction does not agree with germline; a read error may underlie this. This sample includes further DNA sequences coding for the same CDR3. The chain recombines TRBV19 with TRBJ1-1; D is perhaps TRBD1 (5 bases). The CDR3 runs 15 residues. Germline CDR1 LNHDA, CDR2 SQIVND (reference sequence). CDR3 coding DNA: TGCGCCAGTAGTAAGGGGCGCCTTACCGGTACTGAAGCTTTCTTT. Translated: CASSKGRLTGTEAFF.

CDR3 sequence reads: CASSLVSNQETQYF. The CDR3 DNA is TGTGCCAGCAGCTTGGTAAGCAACCAAGAGACCCAGTACTTC. The chain uses TRBV5-6 and TRBJ2-5; D gene uncertain. The V end lost 0 bases, the J end lost 0 bases, and 6 bases lay between the germline ends. This CDR3 comprises 14 residues. Germline assignment: CDR1 SGHDT and CDR2 YYEEEE. Drawing the rest from reference TRBV5-6 and TRBJ2-5, the complete variable domain is DAGVTQSPTHLIKTRGQQVTLRCSPKSGHDTVSWYQQALGQGPQFIFQYYEEEERQRGNFPDRFSGHQFPNYSSELNVNALLLGDSALYLCASSLVSNQETQYFGPGTRLLVL.

Concerning this clone itself: This specimen includes other DNA sequences encoding the same CDR3. The chain joins TRBV6-1 to TRBJ1-2; maybe TRBD1 (5 bases). The V and J ends lost 5 bases and 8 bases respectively, with 15 bases between them. This CDR3 is 13 amino acids long. Germline loops: CDR1 MNHNS, CDR2 SASEGT. The CDR3 DNA follows: TGTGCCAGCAGTCCTAGGGACCGAGGAGGCTACACCTTC. Protein: CASSPRDRGGYTF.

The rearrangement uses TRBV27 and TRBJ2-2, with 15 positions matching TRBD2. The CDR3 is 18 residues long. The trim removed 6 bases at V and 3 bases at J, leaving 8 bases unmatched. The germline CDR1 and CDR2 sequences are MNHEY and SMNVEV (reference sequence). In nucleotides, the CDR3 is TGTGCCAGCAGGGGAGGGACTAGCGGGGGGTTTGACACCGGGGAGCTGTTTTTT. It translates to CASRGGTSGGFDTGELFF.

The V gene is TRBV5-1, the J gene TRBJ2-3, with 10 bases fitting TRBD1. CDR1 SGHRS and CDR2 YFSETQ come from the germline V gene. The V segment lost 0 bases and the J segment 3 bases; nucleotides outside the gene matches: 10. CDR3 size: 18 residues. CDR3 coding DNA: TGCGCCAGCAGCTTGGGACCCGGGACAGGGGTTTTTACAGATACGCAGTATTTT. The encoded protein is CASSLGPGTGVFTDTQYF.

This clone was recorded once. V and J are TRBV19 and TRBJ2-5; TRBD2 aligns across 13 bases. The J call may be in error: the DNA end matches TRBJ2-7 better. Germline CDR1 reads LNHDA; CDR2 reads SQIVND (reference sequence). The CDR3 loop spans 15 amino acids. The CDR3 DNA follows: TGTGCCAGTAGTAACGGACTAGCGGGAGTAGGCGAGCAGTACTTC. Amino acid sequence: CASSNGLAGVGEQYF.

The chain couples TRBV12-5 to TRBJ1-1; maybe TRBD1 (6 bases). Germline V gene lookup returns CDR1 LGHNT and CDR2 FRNRAP. V lost 4 bases, J lost 7 bases, and 19 bases lay in between. The CDR3 loop spans 15 amino acids. The CDR3 bases are TGTGCTAGTGGTTCACCTGACCCCGGGACAAATGAAGCTTTCTTT. It is translated as CASGSPDPGTNEAFF.

The chain recombines TRBV9 with TRBJ2-1, with a possible D match to TRBD2 (5 bases). This CDR3 has 14 amino acids. Per the germline V gene, CDR1 is SGDLS and CDR2 is YYNGEE. The V and J ends lost 4 bases and 3 bases respectively, with 11 bases between them. CDR3 sequence (DNA): TGTGCCAGCAGCCCAACCGGAGGCTACAATGAGCAGTTCTTC. Encoded protein: CASSPTGGYNEQFF.

V is TRBV6-5 and J is TRBJ1-6, with D uncertain. The CDR3 contains 13 residues. Trimming pared 5 bases from V and 9 bases from J, leaving 11 bases between. Germline values: CDR1 MNHEY, CDR2 SVGAGI. DNA for the CDR3: TGTGCCAGCAGTCTCCGCCTTGGTTCACCCCTCCACTTT. It specifies CASSLRLGSPLHF.

J is TRBJ2-5 and V is TRBV11-3, with D possibly TRBD2 on 5 matching bases. Germline lookup yields CDR1 SGHNT and CDR2 YENEEA. The germline V and J ends were trimmed by 5 bases and 0 bases, with 19 bases remaining between them. There are 17 residues in the CDR3. This CDR3 reads CASSHGGGFGYQETQYF. The CDR3 DNA reads TGTGCCAGCAGCCACGGAGGCGGGTTCGGGTACCAAGAGACCCAGTACTTC. The full variable domain, its missing parts supplied by reference TRBV11-3 and TRBJ2-5, is EAGVVQSPRYKIIEKKQPVAFWCNPISGHNTLYWYLQNLGQGPELLIRYENEEAVDDSQLPKDRFSAERLKGVDSTLKIQPAELGDSAVYLCASSHGGGFGYQETQYFGPGTRLLVL.

This clone turned up a few times. This chain connects TRBV2 to TRBJ1-1, with 8 bases fitting TRBD1. Germline V gives CDR1 SNHLY, CDR2 FYNNEI. The CDR3 sequence is 16 residues long. With V trimmed by 6 bases and J by 1 base, 10 bases remained unmatched. The CDR3 loop reads CASRGQGIPSNTEAFF. In nucleotides, the CDR3 is TGTGCCAGCAGAGGACAGGGCATTCCCTCGAACACTGAAGCTTTCTTT.

The chain's CDR3 is CASSPRTVYEQYF. In DNA form, the CDR3 reads TGTGCCAGTAGTCCCCGGACAGTCTACGAGCAGTACTTC. The genes are TRBV19 and TRBJ2-7; D may be TRBD1 (6 bases). Trimming shortened V by 5 bases and J by 3 bases, and 11 bases separated the two germline ends. Germline values: CDR1 LNHDA, CDR2 SQIVND (reference sequence). There are 13 residues in the CDR3.

This clone has ten or more counts. The chain employs TRBV7-3 and TRBJ2-2; D tentatively reads TRBD1 or TRBD2 (5 bases each). Germline V gene data show CDR1 as SGHTA and CDR2 as FQGTGA. The CDR3 totals 14 residues. Trimming shortened V by 5 bases and J by 6 bases, and 13 bases separated the two germline ends. The CDR3 DNA reads as TGTGCCAGCAGCCTCCACCGAGGGGCCGGGGAGCTGTTTTTT. Its translation: CASSLHRGAGELFF. The variable domain in full, completed from reference TRBV7-3 and TRBJ2-2, reads GAGVSQTPSNKVTEKGKYVELRCDPISGHTALYWYRQSLGQGPEFLIYFQGTGAADDSGLPNDRFFAVRPEGSVSTLKIQRTERGDSAVYLCASSLHRGAGELFFGEGSRLTVL.

The sample holds a few counts of this clone. The chain couples TRBV11-2 to TRBJ2-3; 11 bases align to TRBD2. The CDR3 runs to 16 residues. The germline V gene encodes CDR1 SGHAT and CDR2 FQNNGV. The V and J ends lost 5 bases and 2 bases, in that order; junction bases with no gene match: 6. The CDR3 nucleotides read TGTGCCAGCAGCCTACGACTAGCGGGGTCCACAGATACGCAGTATTTT. It encodes CASSLRLAGSTDTQYF.

This clone was detected only once. The J gene is TRBJ1-1, the V gene TRBV12-5; D might be TRBD1 (6 bases). Germline values: CDR1 LGHNT, CDR2 FRNRAP. This CDR3 is 13 amino acids long. V was shortened by 5 bases and J by 4 bases, with 11 bases between the two germline ends. The CDR3 sequence: CASGPRGGTEAFF. The CDR3 DNA sequence: TGTGCTAGTGGTCCCAGGGGAGGCACTGAAGCTTTCTTT.

V and J are TRBV5-5 and TRBJ1-1; D call uncertain. V shed 4 bases and J shed 6 bases, with 16 bases lying between them. Germline V lookup: CDR1 SGHKS, CDR2 YYEKEE (reference sequence). The CDR3 contains 14 residues. CDR3 region: CASSGPYTVPEAFF. The CDR3 region has the DNA TGTGCCAGCAGCGGACCATATACCGTCCCTGAAGCTTTCTTT.

The chain has TRBV10-3 and TRBJ1-5; 7 bases map to TRBD1. CDR1 is ENHRY and CDR2 is SYGVKD in the germline V gene. This CDR3 spans 14 amino acids. V shed 3 bases and J 7 bases; nucleotides not matched to a gene: 6. CDR3 protein: CAISDTGASQPQHF. CDR3 coding DNA: TGTGCCATCAGTGACACAGGGGCGTCCCAGCCCCAGCATTTT.

The J gene is TRBJ2-3, the V gene TRBV7-2, with 7 nucleotides matching TRBD2. Germline V gene lookup returns CDR1 SGHTA and CDR2 FQGNSA. J lost 0 bases, V lost 5 bases, and 11 bases had no gene match. The CDR3 has 17 amino acids. Here the CDR3 DNA reads TGTGCCAGCAGCCCCGAGGGGAGGGGACGTAGCACAGATACGCAGTATTTT. Translated: CASSPEGRGRSTDTQYF.